This TCR beta chain was profiled in a study of CD8 T cells in Susac syndrome. V lost 4 bases to trimming and J lost 3 bases, with 4 bases between them. The germline V gene has CDR1 MNHEY and CDR2 SMNVEV (reference sequence). The CDR3 covers 12 residues. Sequencing targeted TCR beta in T cells from blood (CD8+ and CD4+). The multiple sclerosis control cohort comprised treatment-naive individuals presenting with stable or active relapsing-remitting disease. TEMRA cells were FACS-enriched, with CD8+ and CD4+ T cells isolated negatively. The RNA input was about 0.5 to 1 ug, and it was reverse transcribed with random hexamers. Multiplex immunoSEQ PCR targeted 54 Vbeta and 13 Jbeta TCR beta segments. TCRdb redid the calling of the immunoSEQ multiplex PCR reads with MiXCR, one entry per CDR3 protein. The sample has hundreds of thousands of distinct CDR3 sequences; approximately 90% are singletons.

The chain employs TRBV27 and TRBJ2-1; D gene unclear. Sequences were obtained from CD8+ T cells from PBMCs. The sequence was obtained from a human donor with multiple sclerosis. The CDR3 loop is CASSSIYNEQFF. The CDR3 region has the DNA TGTGCCAGCAGTTCTATCTACAATGAGCAGTTCTTC.